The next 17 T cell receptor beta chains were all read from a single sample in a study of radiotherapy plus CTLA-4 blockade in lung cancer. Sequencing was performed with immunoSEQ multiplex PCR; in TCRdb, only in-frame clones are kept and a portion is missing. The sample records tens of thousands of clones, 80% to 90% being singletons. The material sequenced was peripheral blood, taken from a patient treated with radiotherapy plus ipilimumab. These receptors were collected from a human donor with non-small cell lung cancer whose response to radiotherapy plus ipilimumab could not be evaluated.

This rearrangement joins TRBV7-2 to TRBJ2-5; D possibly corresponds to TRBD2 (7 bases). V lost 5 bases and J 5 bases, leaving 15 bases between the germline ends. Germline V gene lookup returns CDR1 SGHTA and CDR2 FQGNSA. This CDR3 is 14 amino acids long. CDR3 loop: CASSRPGGGETQYF. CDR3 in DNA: TGTGCCAGCAGCCGCCCGGGGGGCGGGGAGACCCAGTACTTC.

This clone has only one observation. CDR3 sequence reads: CASSLQTAEQYF. The CDR3 DNA follows: TGTGCCAGCAGCTTACAGACAGCCGAGCAGTACTTC. This chain uses TRBV7-6 with TRBJ2-7; TRBD1 might be the D (5 bases). Trimming removed 2 bases at V and 6 bases at J, with 8 bases between. The CDR3 extends over 12 amino acids. In germline, CDR1 is SGHVS, CDR2 FNYEAQ.

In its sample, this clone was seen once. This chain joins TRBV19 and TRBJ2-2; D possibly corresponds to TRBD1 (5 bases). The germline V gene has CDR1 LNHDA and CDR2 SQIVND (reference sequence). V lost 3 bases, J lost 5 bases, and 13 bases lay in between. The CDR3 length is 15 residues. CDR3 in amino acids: CASSITGQMTGELFF. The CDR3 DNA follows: TGTGCCAGTAGTATCACAGGACAAATGACCGGGGAGCTGTTTTTT.

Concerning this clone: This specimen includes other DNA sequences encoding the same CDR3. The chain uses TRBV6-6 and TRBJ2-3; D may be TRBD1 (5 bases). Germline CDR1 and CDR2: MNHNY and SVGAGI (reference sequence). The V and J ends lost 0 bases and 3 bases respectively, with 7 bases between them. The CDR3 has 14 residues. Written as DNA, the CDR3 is TGTGCCAGCAGTTACTCGCCAGGGACAGATACGCAGTATTTT. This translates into CASSYSPGTDTQYF.

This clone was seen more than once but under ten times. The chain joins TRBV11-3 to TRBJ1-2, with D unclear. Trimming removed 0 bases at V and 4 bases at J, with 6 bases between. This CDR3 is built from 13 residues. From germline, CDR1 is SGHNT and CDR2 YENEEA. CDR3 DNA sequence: TGTGCCAGCAGCTTAGAGTCAGGCTATGGCTACACCTTC. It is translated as CASSLESGYGYTF.

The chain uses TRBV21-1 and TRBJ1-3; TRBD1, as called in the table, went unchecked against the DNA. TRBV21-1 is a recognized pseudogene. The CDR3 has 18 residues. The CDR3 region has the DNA TGTGCCAGCAGCAAAGTGGGTCAGGGGGAACACTCTGGAAACACCATATATTTT. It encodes CASSKVGQGEHSGNTIYF.

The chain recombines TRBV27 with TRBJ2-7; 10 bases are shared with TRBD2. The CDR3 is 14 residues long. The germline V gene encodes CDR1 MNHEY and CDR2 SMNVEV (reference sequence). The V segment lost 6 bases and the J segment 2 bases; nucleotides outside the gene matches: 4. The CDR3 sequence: CASSPGLATYEQYF. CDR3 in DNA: TGTGCCAGCAGCCCGGGACTAGCGACCTACGAGCAGTACTTC.

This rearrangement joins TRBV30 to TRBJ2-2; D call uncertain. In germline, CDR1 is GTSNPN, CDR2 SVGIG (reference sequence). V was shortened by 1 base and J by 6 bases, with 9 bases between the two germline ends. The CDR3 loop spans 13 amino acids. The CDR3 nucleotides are TGTGCCTGGAGTGCCTTCGTAGCCGGGGAGCTGTTTTTT. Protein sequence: CAWSAFVAGELFF.

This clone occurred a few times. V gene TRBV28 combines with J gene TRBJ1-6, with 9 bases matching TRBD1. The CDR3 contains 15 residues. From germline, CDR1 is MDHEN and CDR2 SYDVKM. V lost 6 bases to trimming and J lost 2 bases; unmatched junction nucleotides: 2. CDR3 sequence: CASRGQGTYNSPLHF. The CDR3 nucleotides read TGTGCCAGCAGAGGACAGGGGACCTATAATTCACCCCTCCACTTT.

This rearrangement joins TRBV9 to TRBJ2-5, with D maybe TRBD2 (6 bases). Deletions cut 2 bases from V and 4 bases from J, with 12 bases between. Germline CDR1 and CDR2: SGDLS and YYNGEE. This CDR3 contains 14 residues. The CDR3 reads CASSVGPEGETQYF. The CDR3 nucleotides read TGTGCCAGCAGCGTCGGACCGGAGGGAGAGACCCAGTACTTC.

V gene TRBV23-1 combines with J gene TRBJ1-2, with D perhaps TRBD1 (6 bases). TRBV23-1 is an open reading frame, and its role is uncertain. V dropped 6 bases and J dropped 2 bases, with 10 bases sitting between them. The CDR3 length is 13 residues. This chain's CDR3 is CASSPDRNYGYTF. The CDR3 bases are TGCGCCAGCAGCCCTGACAGGAACTATGGCTACACCTTC.

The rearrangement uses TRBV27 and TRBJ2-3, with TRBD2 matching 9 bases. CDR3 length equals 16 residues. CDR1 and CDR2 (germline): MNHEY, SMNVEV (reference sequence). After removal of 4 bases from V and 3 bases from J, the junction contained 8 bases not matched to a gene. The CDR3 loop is CASSSGSGRNTDTQYF. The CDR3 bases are TGTGCCAGCAGTTCGGGTAGCGGGAGAAATACAGATACGCAGTATTTT.

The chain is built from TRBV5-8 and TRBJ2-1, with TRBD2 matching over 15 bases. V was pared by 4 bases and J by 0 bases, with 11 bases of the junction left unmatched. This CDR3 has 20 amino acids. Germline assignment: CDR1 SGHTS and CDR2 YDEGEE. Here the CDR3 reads CASSPGGTSGRTSSYNEQFF. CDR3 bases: TGTGCCAGCAGCCCGGGCGGGACTAGCGGGAGGACCAGCTCCTACAATGAGCAGTTCTTC.

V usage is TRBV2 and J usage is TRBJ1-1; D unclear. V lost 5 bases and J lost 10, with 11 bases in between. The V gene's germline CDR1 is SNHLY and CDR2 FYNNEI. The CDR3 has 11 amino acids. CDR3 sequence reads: CASSFGSGAFF. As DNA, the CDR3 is TGTGCCAGCAGTTTCGGGAGCGGAGCTTTCTTT.

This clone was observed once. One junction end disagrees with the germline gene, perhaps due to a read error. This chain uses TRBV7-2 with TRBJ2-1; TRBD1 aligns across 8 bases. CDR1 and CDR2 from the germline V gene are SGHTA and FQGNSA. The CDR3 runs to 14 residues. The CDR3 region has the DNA TGTGCCAGCAGCGCAAGACAGGGGACCAATAAGCAGTTCTTC. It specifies CASSARQGTNKQFF.

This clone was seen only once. The DNA of the CDR3 is TGTGCCAGCAGCCCCGGGGGACAGATTAATGAAAAACTGTTTTTT. It translates to CASSPGGQINEKLFF. The V call is TRBV7-6, the J call TRBJ1-4, with 7 bases that match TRBD1. The CDR3 loop spans 15 amino acids. Looked up from germline, CDR1 is SGHVS and CDR2 is FNYEAQ. With V trimmed by 5 bases and J by 4 bases, 7 bases remained unmatched.

Here the CDR3 reads CASSLFQGSNQPQHF. The DNA of the CDR3 is TGTGCCAGCAGTTTATTCCAGGGAAGCAATCAGCCCCAGCATTTT. The chain recombines TRBV28 with TRBJ1-5, with D possibly matching TRBD1 (5 bases). CDR3 length: 15 amino acids. Trimming took 1 base from V and 1 from J, leaving 8 bases between them. CDR1 is MDHEN and CDR2 is SYDVKM in the germline V gene.